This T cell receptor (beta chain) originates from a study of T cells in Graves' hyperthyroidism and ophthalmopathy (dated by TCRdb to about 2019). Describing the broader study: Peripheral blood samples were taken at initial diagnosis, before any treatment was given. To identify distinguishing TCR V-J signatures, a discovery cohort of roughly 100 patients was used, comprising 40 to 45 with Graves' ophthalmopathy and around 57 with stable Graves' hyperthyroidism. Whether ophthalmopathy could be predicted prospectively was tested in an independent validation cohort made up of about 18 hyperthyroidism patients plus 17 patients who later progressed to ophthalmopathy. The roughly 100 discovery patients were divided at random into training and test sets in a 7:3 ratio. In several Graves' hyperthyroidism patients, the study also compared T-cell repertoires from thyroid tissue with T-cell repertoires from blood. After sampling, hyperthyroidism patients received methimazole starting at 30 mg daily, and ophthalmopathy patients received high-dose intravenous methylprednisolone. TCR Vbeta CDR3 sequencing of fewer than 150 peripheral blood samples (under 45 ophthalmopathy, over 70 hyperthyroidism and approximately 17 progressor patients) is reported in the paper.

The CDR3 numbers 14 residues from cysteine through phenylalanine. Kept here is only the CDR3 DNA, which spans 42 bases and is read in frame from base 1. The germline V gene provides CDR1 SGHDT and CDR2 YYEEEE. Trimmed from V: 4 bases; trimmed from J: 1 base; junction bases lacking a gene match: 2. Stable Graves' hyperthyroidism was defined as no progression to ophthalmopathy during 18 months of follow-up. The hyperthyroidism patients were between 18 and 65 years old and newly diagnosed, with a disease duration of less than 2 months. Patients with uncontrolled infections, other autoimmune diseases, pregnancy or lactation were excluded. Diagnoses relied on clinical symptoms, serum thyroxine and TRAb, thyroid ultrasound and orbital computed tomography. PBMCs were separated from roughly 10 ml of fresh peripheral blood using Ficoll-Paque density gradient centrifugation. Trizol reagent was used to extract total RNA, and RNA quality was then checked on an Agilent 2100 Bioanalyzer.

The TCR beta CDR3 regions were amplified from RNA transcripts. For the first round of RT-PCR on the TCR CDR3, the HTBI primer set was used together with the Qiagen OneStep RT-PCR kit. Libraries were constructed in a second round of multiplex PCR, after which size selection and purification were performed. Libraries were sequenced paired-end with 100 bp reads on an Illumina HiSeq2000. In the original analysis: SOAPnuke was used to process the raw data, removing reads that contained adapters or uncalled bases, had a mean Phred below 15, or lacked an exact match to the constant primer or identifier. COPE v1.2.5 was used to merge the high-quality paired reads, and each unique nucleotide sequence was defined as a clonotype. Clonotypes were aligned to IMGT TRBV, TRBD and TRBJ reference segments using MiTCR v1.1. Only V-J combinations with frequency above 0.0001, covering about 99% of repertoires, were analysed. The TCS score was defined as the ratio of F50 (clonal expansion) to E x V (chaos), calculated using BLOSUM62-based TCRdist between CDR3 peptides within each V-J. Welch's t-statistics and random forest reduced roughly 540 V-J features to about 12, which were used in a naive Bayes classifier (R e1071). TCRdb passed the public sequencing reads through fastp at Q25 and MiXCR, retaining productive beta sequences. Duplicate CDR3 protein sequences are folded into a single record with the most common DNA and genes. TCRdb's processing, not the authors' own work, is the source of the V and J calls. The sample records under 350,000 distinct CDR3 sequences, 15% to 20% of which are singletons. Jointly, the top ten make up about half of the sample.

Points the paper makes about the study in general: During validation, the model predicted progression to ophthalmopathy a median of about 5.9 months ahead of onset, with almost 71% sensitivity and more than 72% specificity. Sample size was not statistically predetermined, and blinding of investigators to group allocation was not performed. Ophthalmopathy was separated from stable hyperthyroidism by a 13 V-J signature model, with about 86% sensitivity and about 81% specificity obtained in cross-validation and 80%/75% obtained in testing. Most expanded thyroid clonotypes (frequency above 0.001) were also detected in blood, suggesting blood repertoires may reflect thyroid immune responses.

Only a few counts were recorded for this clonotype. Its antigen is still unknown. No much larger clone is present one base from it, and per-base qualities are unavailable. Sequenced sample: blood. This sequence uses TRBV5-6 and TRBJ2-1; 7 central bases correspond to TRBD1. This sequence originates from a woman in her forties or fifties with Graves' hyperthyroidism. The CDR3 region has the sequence CASSVGQSYNEQFF. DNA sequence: TGTGCCAGCAGCGTGGGACAGTCCTACAATGAGCAGTTCTTC. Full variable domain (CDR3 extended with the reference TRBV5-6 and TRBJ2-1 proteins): DAGVTQSPTHLIKTRGQQVTLRCSPKSGHDTVSWYQQALGQGPQFIFQYYEEEERQRGNFPDRFSGHQFPNYSSELNVNALLLGDSALYLCASSVGQSYNEQFFGPGTRLTVL.